This T cell receptor beta chain was recorded in a study of blood T cells in healthy people across ages. General study results and limits: While age rose, TCR beta diversity per million T cells dropped in a roughly linear way.

Primers used in a second PCR of about 6 to 11 cycles were a sample-barcoded 5' primer and a J-beta primer mix. TCRdb re-called the 5' RACE reads through MiXCR, storing one row per CDR3 protein. The sample has more than 900,000 distinct CDR3 sequences; under 30% are singletons. The germline V gene encodes CDR1 SNHLY and CDR2 FYNNEI. The CDR3 is 12 residues long. This clonotype was seen a few times. The antigen is unknown. These data were also filed under a second study, of T cells of mothers and their children. That source adds: Related mother-child pairs shared marginally more repertoire than unrelated pairs, though not significantly.

V usage is TRBV2 and J usage is TRBJ2-5, with D unresolved. The J call may be mistaken, given a closer DNA end match to TRBJ2-1. This sequence originates from a girl between 2 and 10 years old in good health. The sequencing sample was made of blood. CDR3 bases: TGTGCCAGCATGGGCGCATACAATGAGCAGTTCTTC. It yields the protein CASMGAYNEQFF.